The 17 T cell receptor beta chains presented below share a single source sample, sequenced in a study of T cell responses to AZD1222 COVID-19 vaccine. The data were produced by immunoSEQ multiplex PCR, yet TCRdb's version contains in-frame clones alone and is incomplete. The data contain 150,000 to 200,000 clones, 70% to 90% of them seen just once; the ten biggest clones take up 0.85% to 1.1%. The source was peripheral blood, collected 28 days after the second AZD1222 dose. The receptors were gathered from an adult who received the AZD1222 COVID-19 vaccine.

This sequence joins TRBV5-6 and TRBJ2-3; tentative D call: TRBD2 (5 bases). The CDR3 is 16 residues long. Germline assignment: CDR1 SGHDT and CDR2 YYEEEE. V was pared by 0 bases and J by 2 bases, with 13 bases between. The CDR3 here is CASSLGAGFSTDTQYF. For the CDR3, the DNA is TGTGCCAGCAGCTTGGGGGCGGGTTTCTCCACAGATACGCAGTATTTT.

The chain uses TRBV6-5 and TRBJ2-7; D is perhaps TRBD2 (6 bases). The CDR3 length is 10 residues. Germline-derived CDR1 and CDR2 are MNHEY and SVGAGI. The CDR3 spells CAAGFGEQYF. The DNA for the CDR3 is TGTGCGGCGGGATTTGGCGAGCAGTACTTC.

This clone was observed a single time. The chain couples TRBV27 to TRBJ2-2; D might be TRBD1 (6 bases). The germline V gene encodes CDR1 MNHEY and CDR2 SMNVEV (reference sequence). Trimming removed 9 bases from V and 3 bases from J, with 14 bases in between. The CDR3 extends over 14 amino acids. The CDR3 sequence is CASSQGLDTGELFF. The CDR3 DNA sequence: TGTGCCAGTTCACAGGGTTTGGACACCGGGGAGCTGTTTTTT.

The chain carries TRBV7-2 and TRBJ2-7; D is perhaps TRBD1 (6 bases). The ends were cut back, 3 bases at V and 3 bases at J, with 15 bases in the middle. Germline-derived CDR1 and CDR2 are SGHTA and FQGNSA. The CDR3 covers 15 residues. Here the CDR3 DNA reads TGTGCCAGCAGCTTGTACCGGGCAGGGGACTACGAGCAGTACTTC. Its protein is CASSLYRAGDYEQYF.

The CDR3 DNA reads TGTGCCAGTAGCCCACCCCCGGGACAGCGAAATTCACCCCTCCACTTT. It translates to CASSPPPGQRNSPLHF. The chain has TRBV19 and TRBJ1-6; 7 bases fit TRBD1. The ends lost 6 bases at V and 7 bases at J; junction bases unmatched: 12. CDR3 size: 16 residues. Looked up from germline, CDR1 is LNHDA and CDR2 is SQIVND (reference sequence).

In its sample, this clone was seen once. V usage is TRBV24-1 and J usage is TRBJ2-3; D is perhaps TRBD2 (5 bases). V lost 0 bases to trimming and J lost 2 bases, with 29 bases between them. The CDR3 totals 22 residues. The germline V gene encodes CDR1 KGHDR and CDR2 SFDVKD. Here the CDR3 DNA reads TGTGCCACCAGTGATTTGCAAATAAGGGCCGAAAAACAGCGGAGTACCACAGATACGCAGTATTTT. Residues: CATSDLQIRAEKQRSTTDTQYF.

This CDR3 is CASSQDYRGEQYF. The CDR3 DNA sequence: TGTGCCAGCAGCCAAGACTACAGGGGCGAGCAGTACTTC. The gene calls are TRBV4-2 and TRBJ2-7; 7 bases agree with TRBD1. The germline CDR1 and CDR2 sequences are LGHNA and YNFKEQ. CDR3 length: 13 residues. V shed 0 bases and J 6 bases; nucleotides not matched to a gene: 2.

The rearrangement links TRBV7-9 to TRBJ2-1; weak D call: TRBD1 (6 bases). Trimming cost V 5 bases and J 9 bases, with 11 bases left between them. The germline gives CDR1 SEHNR, CDR2 FQNEAQ (reference sequence). CDR3 length: 12 amino acids. CDR3 sequence (DNA): TGTGCCAGCAGCCCGACAGGACTTGAGCAGTTCTTC. This codes for CASSPTGLEQFF.

V gene TRBV2 combines with J gene TRBJ2-7; D is ambiguous. From germline, CDR1 is SNHLY and CDR2 FYNNEI. This CDR3 is 13 amino acids long. Trimming took off 4 bases at V and 12 bases at J, with 19 bases between the two ends. DNA of the CDR3: TGTGCCAGCAGTGCTTGGGGAAAGATTGGTGGGTACTTC. As protein: CASSAWGKIGGYF.

The CDR3 region has the DNA TGCGCCAGCAGCTTAAGGGGGGGCCCTAATGAGCAGTTCTTC. It encodes CASSLRGGPNEQFF. The genes are TRBV5-1 and TRBJ2-1; D possibly corresponds to TRBD2 (7 bases). V was shortened by 2 bases and J by 7 bases, with 13 bases between the two germline ends. The CDR3 spans 14 residues. CDR1 and CDR2 from the germline V gene are SGHRS and YFSETQ.

This clone was seen more than once but under ten times. The chain uses TRBV4-3 and TRBJ1-2; no clear D. The V and J ends lost 0 bases and 0 bases respectively, with 11 bases between them. Per germline, CDR1 LGHNA and CDR2 YSLEER. CDR3 length: 16 residues. As DNA, the CDR3 is TGCGCCAGCAGCCAAGACTTCAGCAGTACTAACTATGGCTACACCTTC. This gives the protein CASSQDFSSTNYGYTF.

CDR3 coding DNA: TGTGCCAGCAGCTTAGGGGTGGGAGGGGGCTACAATGAGCAGTTCTTC. It yields the protein CASSLGVGGGYNEQFF. The V gene is TRBV11-3, the J gene TRBJ2-1, with a tentative D call TRBD2 (7 bases). The germline gives CDR1 SGHNT, CDR2 YENEEA. CDR3 size: 16 residues. V lost 1 base and J 3 bases, leaving 13 bases between the germline ends. Together with reference TRBV11-3 and TRBJ2-1, the CDR3 gives the full variable domain: EAGVVQSPRYKIIEKKQPVAFWCNPISGHNTLYWYLQNLGQGPELLIRYENEEAVDDSQLPKDRFSAERLKGVDSTLKIQPAELGDSAVYLCASSLGVGGGYNEQFFGPGTRLTVL.

V gene TRBV12-3 or TRBV12-4 combines with J gene TRBJ2-6; unclear D gene. Trimming cost V 6 bases and J 0 bases, with 3 bases left between them. The CDR3 totals 13 residues. DNA of the CDR3: TGTGCCAGCAGCCACTCTGGGGCCAACGTCCTGACTTTC. Protein sequence: CASSHSGANVLTF.

This clone is a singleton in its sample. V and J are TRBV4-2 and TRBJ1-1; no clear D gene. Germline loops: CDR1 LGHNA, CDR2 YNFKEQ. This CDR3 is 13 amino acids long. The V end was cut by 6 bases, the J end by 7 bases, with 15 bases between. The DNA for the CDR3 is TGTGCCAGCAGGGAAGAGGGCAGGCATGAAGCTTTCTTT. Amino acid sequence: CASREEGRHEAFF.

This chain uses TRBV19 with TRBJ1-1, with D perhaps matching TRBD1 (5 bases). V lost 4 bases and J 0 bases, leaving 15 bases between the germline ends. The germline V gene has CDR1 LNHDA and CDR2 SQIVND (reference sequence). This CDR3 spans 16 amino acids. CDR3 residues: CASSRRDLTMNTEAFF. The CDR3 DNA is TGTGCCAGTAGTAGGAGGGACCTTACCATGAACACTGAAGCTTTCTTT.

This rearrangement joins TRBV10-3 to TRBJ1-2; no reliable D call. Trimming cost V 5 bases and J 10 bases, with 17 bases left between them. The CDR3 length is 13 residues. Germline V CDR1 and CDR2: ENHRY, SYGVKD. The chain's CDR3 is CAISPAGDKDYTF. The CDR3 nucleotides read TGTGCCATCAGTCCCGCAGGAGACAAAGACTACACCTTC.

The chain employs TRBV6-5 and TRBJ2-7; TRBD1 matches 7 bases. Looked up from germline, CDR1 is MNHEY and CDR2 is SVGAGI. This CDR3 contains 15 residues. With V trimmed by 7 bases and J by 2 bases, 11 bases remained unmatched. The CDR3 DNA reads TGTGCCAGCACCCAAGTCCCGGGACAGACCTACGAGCAGTACTTC. It encodes CASTQVPGQTYEQYF.